The clone carrying this T cell receptor beta chain appeared once. What it binds is not known. Germline assignment: CDR1 GTSNPN and CDR2 SVGIG (reference sequence). The germline V and J ends were trimmed by 5 bases and 0 bases, with 13 bases remaining between them. The CDR3 spans 14 residues. This sample's treatment: oral pan-JAK inhibitor, 5-10 mg twice daily. CD4+ and CD8+ T cells were sorted from PBMCs stained for CD3, CD4 and CD8. These data originate in a study of CD8+ T cells in alopecia areata. Study findings and constraints: Greater clonality was observed in lesional scalp samples, especially alopecia totalis/universalis, versus normal scalp.

Extraction and reverse transcription of RNA yielded cDNA as the sequencing template. Assay: immunoSEQ multiplex PCR; the TCRdb copy retains only in-frame clones and omits some. The sample consists of roughly 120,000 clones, approximately 53% of them appearing once. The sample in question was CD4+ T cells sorted from blood, obtained at week 4, from a patient treated with tofacitinib. The chain employs TRBV30 and TRBJ1-2; D is ambiguous. The sequence derives from a human donor with alopecia areata. The CDR3 here is CAWFAFSPNYGYTF. DNA for the CDR3: TGTGCCTGGTTCGCGTTTTCTCCTAACTATGGCTACACCTTC.